The clone carrying this T cell receptor beta chain was found many times. With TRAV- and TRBV-specific primers, first-strand cDNA was made, covering the alpha and beta chains. With a V-primer adapter and a constant-region primer, TCRs were amplified for about 20 PCR cycles. Isolated mRNA underwent amplification via in vitro transcription. TCRdb called the reads again in MiXCR, with one record for every CDR3 protein. The table records tens of thousands of distinct CDR3 sequences, 8% to 10% of them present only once. This entry belongs to a study of low-dose radiotherapy and immunotherapy resistance in tumors. Study context: A daily 300 mg dose of oral aspirin was taken by patients for four cycles from cycle 1 day 1.

Described time point: before trial treatment. Inclusion covered patients whose advanced solid tumors lacked tumor-infiltrating lymphocytes. The germline V and J ends were trimmed by 2 bases and 9 bases, with 26 bases remaining between them. CDR3 length: 17 amino acids. Germline loops: CDR1 DFQATT, CDR2 SNEGSKA (reference sequence). The sample here was PBMCs, taken before treatment. The gene calls are TRBV20-1 and TRBJ2-4; D could derive from TRBD1 or TRBD2 (6 bases each). This receptor was taken from a male donor with prostate cancer. DNA of the CDR3: TGCAGTGCTAGAAGTGATGTCAGATCGGGGGCTAAGGGCATTCAGTACTTC. Its translation: CSARSDVRSGAKGIQYF.